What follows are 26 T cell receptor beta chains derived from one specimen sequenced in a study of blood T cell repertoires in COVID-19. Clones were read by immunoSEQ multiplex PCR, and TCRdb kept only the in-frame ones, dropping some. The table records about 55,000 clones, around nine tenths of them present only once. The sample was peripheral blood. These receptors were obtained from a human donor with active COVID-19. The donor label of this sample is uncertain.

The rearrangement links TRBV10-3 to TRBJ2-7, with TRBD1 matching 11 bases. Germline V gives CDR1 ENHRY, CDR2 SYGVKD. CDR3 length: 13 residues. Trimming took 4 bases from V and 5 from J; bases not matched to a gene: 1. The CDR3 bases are TGTGCCATCAGTGGGGGACAGGGGGACGAGCAGTACTTC. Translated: CAISGGQGDEQYF.

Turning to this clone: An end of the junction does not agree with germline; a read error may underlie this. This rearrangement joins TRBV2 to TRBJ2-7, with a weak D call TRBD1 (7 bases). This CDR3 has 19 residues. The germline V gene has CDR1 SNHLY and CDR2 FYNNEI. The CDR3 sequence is CASSEGGIGGWGDPYEQYF. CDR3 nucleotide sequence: TGTGCCAGCAGCGAAGGTGGAATAGGGGGCTGGGGGGACCCCTACGAGCAGTACTTC.

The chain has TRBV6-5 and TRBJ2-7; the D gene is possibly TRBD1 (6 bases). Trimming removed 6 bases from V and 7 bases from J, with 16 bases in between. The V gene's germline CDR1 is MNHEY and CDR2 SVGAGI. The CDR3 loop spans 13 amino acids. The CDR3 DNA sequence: TGTGCCAGCAGAGTACAGGGCAGGATGGAGCAGTACTTC. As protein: CASRVQGRMEQYF.

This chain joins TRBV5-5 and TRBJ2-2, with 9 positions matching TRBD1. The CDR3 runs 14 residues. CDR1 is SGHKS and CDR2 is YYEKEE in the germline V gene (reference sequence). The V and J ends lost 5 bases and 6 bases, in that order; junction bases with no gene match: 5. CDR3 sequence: CASRGGQGSGELFF. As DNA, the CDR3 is TGTGCCAGCAGGGGGGGACAGGGCTCCGGGGAGCTGTTTTTT.

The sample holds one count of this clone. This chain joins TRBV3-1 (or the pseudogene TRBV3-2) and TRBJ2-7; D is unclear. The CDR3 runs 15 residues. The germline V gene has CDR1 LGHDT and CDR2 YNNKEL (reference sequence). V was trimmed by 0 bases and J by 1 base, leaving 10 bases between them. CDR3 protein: CASSQDSGSSYEQYV. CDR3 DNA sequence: TGTGCCAGCAGCCAAGATTCCGGGTCGTCCTACGAGCAGTACGTC.

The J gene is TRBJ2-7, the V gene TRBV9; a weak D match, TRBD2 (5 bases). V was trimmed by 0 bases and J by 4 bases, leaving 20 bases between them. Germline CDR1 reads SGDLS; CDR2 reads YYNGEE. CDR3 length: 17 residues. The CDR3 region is CASSVGGGKGNSYEQYF. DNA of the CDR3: TGTGCCAGCAGCGTAGGAGGAGGAAAGGGAAACTCTTACGAGCAGTACTTC.

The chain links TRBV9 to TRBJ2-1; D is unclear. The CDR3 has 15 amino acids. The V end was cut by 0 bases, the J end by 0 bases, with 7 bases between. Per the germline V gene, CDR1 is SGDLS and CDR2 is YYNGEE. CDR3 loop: CASSVGPSSYNEQFF. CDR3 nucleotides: TGTGCCAGCAGCGTAGGTCCCAGCTCCTACAATGAGCAGTTCTTC.

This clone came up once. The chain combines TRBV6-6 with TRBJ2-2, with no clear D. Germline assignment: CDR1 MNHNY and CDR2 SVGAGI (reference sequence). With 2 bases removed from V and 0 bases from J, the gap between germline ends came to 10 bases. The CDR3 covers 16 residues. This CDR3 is CASSYVGAANTGELFF. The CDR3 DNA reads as TGTGCCAGCAGTTACGTGGGCGCCGCGAACACCGGGGAGCTGTTTTTT.

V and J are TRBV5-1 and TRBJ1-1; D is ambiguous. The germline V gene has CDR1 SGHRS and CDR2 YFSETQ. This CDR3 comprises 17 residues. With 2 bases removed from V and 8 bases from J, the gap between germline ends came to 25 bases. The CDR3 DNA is TGCGCCAGCAGCTTACGCCCCCTTTTAACAGCCGCCCGAGAAGCTTTCTTT. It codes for CASSLRPLLTAAREAFF. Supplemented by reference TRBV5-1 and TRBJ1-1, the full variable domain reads KAGVTQTPRYLIKTRGQQVTLSCSPISGHRSVSWYQQTPGQGLQFLFEYFSETQRNKGNFPGRFSGRQFSNSRSEMNVSTLELGDSALYLCASSLRPLLTAAREAFFGQGTRLTVV.

CDR3 nucleotide sequence: TGTGCCAGCAGCTTAGCTCTTACGGGAGGAAACTATGGCTACACCTTC. Encoded protein: CASSLALTGGNYGYTF. The chain recombines TRBV7-2 with TRBJ1-2, with D hard to call. Germline lookup yields CDR1 SGHTA and CDR2 FQGNSA. The V and J ends lost 0 bases and 2 bases respectively, with 13 bases between them. The CDR3 totals 16 residues.

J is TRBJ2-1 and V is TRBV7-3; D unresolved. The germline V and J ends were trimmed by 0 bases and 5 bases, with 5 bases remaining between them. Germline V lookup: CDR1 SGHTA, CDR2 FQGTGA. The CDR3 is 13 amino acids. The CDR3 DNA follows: TGTGCCAGCAGCTTAACGTCCGACAATGAGCAGTTCTTC. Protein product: CASSLTSDNEQFF.

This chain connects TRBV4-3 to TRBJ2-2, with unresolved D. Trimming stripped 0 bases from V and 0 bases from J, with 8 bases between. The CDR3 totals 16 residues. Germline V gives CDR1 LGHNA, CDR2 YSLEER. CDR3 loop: CASSQDPRTNTGELFF. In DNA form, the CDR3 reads TGCGCCAGCAGCCAAGATCCCCGTACGAACACCGGGGAGCTGTTTTTT.

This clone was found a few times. The CDR3 sequence is CASSPGGGAGNTIYF. CDR3 DNA: TGTGCCAGCAGCCCCGGGGGGGGTGCTGGAAACACCATATATTTT. This chain joins TRBV7-3 and TRBJ1-3; possible D gene TRBD1, 5 bases. Trimming took off 5 bases at V and 2 bases at J, with 13 bases between the two ends. This CDR3 comprises 15 residues. Germline V gene lookup returns CDR1 SGHTA and CDR2 FQGTGA.

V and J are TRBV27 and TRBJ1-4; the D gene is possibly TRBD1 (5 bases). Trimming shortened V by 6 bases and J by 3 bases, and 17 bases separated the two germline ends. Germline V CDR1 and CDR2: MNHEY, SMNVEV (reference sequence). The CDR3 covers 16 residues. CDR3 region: CASSRGSLVANEKLFF. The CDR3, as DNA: TGTGCCAGCAGCCGGGGGTCCCTAGTCGCTAATGAAAAACTGTTTTTT.

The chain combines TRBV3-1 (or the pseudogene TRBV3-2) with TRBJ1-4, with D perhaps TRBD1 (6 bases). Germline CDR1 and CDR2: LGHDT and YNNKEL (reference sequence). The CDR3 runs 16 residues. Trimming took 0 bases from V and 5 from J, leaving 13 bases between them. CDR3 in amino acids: CASSQELTGRNEKLFF. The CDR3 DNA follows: TGTGCCAGCAGCCAAGAATTGACAGGCAGAAATGAAAAACTGTTTTTT.

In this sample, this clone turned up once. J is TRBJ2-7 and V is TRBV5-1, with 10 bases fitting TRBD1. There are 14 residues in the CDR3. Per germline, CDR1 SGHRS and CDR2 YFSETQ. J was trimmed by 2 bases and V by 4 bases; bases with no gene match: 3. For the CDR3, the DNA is TGCGCCAGCAGCCTGACAGGGGGCCCCTACGAGCAGTACTTC. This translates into CASSLTGGPYEQYF. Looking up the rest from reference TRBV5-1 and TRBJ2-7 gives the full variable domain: KAGVTQTPRYLIKTRGQQVTLSCSPISGHRSVSWYQQTPGQGLQFLFEYFSETQRNKGNFPGRFSGRQFSNSRSEMNVSTLELGDSALYLCASSLTGGPYEQYFGPGTRLTVT.

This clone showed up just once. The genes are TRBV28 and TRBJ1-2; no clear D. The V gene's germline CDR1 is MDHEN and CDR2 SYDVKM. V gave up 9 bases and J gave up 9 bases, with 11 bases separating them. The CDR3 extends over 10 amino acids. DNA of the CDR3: TGTGCCAGTAGATTCGGGAGCTACACCTTC. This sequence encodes CASRFGSYTF.

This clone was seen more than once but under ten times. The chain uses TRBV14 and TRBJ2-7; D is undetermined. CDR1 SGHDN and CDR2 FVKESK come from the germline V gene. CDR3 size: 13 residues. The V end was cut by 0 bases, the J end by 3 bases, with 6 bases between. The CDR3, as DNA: TGTGCCAGCAGCCAAGATAACAGCTACGAGCAGTACGTC. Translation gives CASSQDNSYEQYV.

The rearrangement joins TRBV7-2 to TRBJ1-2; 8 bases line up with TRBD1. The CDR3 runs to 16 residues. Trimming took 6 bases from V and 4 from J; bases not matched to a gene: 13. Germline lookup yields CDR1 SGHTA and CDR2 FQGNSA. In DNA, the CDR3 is TGTGCCAGCAGTTTCGACAGGGGCCTAACATTCTATGGCTACACCTTC. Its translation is CASSFDRGLTFYGYTF.

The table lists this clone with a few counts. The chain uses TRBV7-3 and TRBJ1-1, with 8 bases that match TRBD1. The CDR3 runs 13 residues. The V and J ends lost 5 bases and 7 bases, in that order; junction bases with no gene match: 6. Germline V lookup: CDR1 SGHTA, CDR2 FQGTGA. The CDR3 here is CASSRGTGLEAFF. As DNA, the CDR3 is TGTGCCAGCAGCCGAGGGACAGGCCTTGAAGCTTTCTTT.

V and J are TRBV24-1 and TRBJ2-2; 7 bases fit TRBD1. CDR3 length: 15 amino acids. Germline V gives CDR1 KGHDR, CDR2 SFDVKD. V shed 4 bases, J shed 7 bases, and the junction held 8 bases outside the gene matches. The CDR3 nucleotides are TGTGCCACCAGTGACTCGGGACAGTGGGACGGGGAGCTGTTTTTT. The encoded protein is CATSDSGQWDGELFF.

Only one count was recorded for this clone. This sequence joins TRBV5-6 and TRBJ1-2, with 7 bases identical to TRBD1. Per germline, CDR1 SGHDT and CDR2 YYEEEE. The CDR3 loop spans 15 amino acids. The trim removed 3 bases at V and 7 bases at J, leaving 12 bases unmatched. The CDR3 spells CASSWGPGGVSGYTF. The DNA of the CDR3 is TGTGCCAGCAGCTGGGGACCAGGGGGAGTTAGTGGCTACACCTTC. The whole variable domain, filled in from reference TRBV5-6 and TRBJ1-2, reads DAGVTQSPTHLIKTRGQQVTLRCSPKSGHDTVSWYQQALGQGPQFIFQYYEEEERQRGNFPDRFSGHQFPNYSSELNVNALLLGDSALYLCASSWGPGGVSGYTFGSGTRLTVV.

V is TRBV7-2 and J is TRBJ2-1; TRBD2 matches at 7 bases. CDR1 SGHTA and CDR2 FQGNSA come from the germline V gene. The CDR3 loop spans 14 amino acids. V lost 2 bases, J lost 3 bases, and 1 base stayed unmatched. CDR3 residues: CASSLTGGYNEQFF. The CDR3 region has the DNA TGTGCCAGCAGCTTAACGGGGGGCTACAATGAGCAGTTCTTC.

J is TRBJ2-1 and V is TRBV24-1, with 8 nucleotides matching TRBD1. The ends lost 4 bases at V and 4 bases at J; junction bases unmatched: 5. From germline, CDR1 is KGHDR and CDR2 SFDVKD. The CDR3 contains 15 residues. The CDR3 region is CATSDSGQGYNEQFF. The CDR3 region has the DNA TGTGCCACCAGTGACTCTGGACAGGGATACAATGAGCAGTTCTTC.

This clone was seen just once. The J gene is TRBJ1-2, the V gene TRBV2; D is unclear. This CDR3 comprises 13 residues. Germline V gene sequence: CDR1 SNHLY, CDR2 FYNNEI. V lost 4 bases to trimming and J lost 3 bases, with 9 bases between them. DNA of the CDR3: TGTGCCAGCAGTGGGCTAGGTGACTATGGCTACACCTTC. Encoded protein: CASSGLGDYGYTF.

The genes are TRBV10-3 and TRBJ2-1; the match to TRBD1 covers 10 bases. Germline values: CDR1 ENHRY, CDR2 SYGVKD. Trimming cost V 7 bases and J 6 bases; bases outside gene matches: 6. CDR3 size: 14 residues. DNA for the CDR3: TGTGCCATCAAATCGGGACAGGGGATCAATGAGCAGTTCTTC. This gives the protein CAIKSGQGINEQFF.